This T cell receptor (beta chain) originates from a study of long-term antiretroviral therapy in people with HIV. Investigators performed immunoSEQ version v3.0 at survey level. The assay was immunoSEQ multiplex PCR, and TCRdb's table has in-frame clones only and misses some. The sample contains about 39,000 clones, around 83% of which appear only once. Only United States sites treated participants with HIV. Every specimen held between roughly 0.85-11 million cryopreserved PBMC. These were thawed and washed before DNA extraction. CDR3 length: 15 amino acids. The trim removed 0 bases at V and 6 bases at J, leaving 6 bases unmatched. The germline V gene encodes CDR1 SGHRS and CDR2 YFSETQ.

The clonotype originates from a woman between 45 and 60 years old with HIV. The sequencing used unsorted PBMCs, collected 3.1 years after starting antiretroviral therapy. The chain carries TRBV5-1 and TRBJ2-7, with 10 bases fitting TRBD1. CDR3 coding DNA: TGCGCCAGCAGCTTGGTAGGGACAGGGGCCGGCGAGCAGTACTTC. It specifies CASSLVGTGAGEQYF.